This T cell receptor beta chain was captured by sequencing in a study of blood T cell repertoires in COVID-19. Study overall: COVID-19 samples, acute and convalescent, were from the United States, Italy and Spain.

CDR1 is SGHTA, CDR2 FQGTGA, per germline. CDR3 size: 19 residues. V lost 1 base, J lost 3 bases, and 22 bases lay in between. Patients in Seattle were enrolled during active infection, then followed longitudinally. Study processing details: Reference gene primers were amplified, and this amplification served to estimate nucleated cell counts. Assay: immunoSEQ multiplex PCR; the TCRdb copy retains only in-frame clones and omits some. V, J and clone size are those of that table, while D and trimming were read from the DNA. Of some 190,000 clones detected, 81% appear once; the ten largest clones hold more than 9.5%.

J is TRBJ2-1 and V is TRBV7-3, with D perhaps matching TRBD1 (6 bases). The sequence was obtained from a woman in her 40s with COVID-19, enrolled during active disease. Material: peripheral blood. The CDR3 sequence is CASSLRAVGPGAVYNEQFF. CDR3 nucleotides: TGTGCCAGCAGCTTAAGAGCGGTAGGGCCAGGGGCCGTCTACAATGAGCAGTTCTTC.